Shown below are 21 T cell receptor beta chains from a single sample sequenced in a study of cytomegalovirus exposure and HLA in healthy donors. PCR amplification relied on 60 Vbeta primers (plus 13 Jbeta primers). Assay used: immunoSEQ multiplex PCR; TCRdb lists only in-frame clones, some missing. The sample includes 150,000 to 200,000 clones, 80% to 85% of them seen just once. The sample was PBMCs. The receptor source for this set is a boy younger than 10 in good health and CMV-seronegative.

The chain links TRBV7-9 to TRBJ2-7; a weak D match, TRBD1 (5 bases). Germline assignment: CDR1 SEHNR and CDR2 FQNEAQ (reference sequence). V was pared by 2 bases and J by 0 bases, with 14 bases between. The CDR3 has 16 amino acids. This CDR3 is CASSLPLGHGSYEQYF. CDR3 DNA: TGTGCCAGCAGCTTACCTCTTGGACACGGCTCCTACGAGCAGTACTTC.

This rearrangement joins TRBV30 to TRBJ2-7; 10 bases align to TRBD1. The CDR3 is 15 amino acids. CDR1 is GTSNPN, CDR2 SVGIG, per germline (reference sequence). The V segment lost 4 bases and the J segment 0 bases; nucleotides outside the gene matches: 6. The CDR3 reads CAWNLDRGYSYEQYF. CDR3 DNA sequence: TGTGCCTGGAACCTGGACAGGGGGTACTCCTACGAGCAGTACTTC.

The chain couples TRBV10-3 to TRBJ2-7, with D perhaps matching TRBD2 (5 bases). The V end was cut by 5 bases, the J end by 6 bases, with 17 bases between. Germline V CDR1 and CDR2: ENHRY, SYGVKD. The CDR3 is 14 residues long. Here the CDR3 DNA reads TGTGCCATCAGTCCGTCCGGGGTTCCCCGCGAGCAGTACTTC. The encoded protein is CAISPSGVPREQYF.

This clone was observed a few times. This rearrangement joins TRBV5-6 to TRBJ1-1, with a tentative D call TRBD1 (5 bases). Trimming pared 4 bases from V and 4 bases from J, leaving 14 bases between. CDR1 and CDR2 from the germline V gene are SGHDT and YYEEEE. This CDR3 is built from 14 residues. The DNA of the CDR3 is TGTGCCAGCAGCCTAGTGGGGGGTAGCACTGAAGCTTTCTTT. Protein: CASSLVGGSTEAFF. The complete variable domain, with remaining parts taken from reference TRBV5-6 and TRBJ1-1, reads DAGVTQSPTHLIKTRGQQVTLRCSPKSGHDTVSWYQQALGQGPQFIFQYYEEEERQRGNFPDRFSGHQFPNYSSELNVNALLLGDSALYLCASSLVGGSTEAFFGQGTRLTVV.

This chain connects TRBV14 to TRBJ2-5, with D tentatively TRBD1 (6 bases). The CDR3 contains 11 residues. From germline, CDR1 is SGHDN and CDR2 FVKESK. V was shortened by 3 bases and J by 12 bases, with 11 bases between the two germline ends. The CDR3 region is CASSHRGQEYF. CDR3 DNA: TGTGCCAGCAGCCACAGGGGTCAAGAGTACTTC.

CDR3 nucleotide sequence: TGTGCCAGCAGCCCGAACAGGAACACTGAAGCTTTCTTT. Its translation: CASSPNRNTEAFF. The chain recombines TRBV14 with TRBJ1-1; D remains unclear. The length of the CDR3 is 13 residues. V shed 4 bases and J shed 1 base, with 7 bases lying between them. The germline V gene encodes CDR1 SGHDN and CDR2 FVKESK.

CDR3 coding DNA: TGTGCCAGTAGTAGAGGACAGATTCATAACTATGGCTACACCTTC. This sequence encodes CASSRGQIHNYGYTF. The chain combines TRBV19 with TRBJ1-2; tentative D call: TRBD1 (6 bases). Germline V gene lookup returns CDR1 LNHDA and CDR2 SQIVND (reference sequence). The CDR3 extends over 15 amino acids. V was clipped by 4 bases and J by 1 base, with 13 bases between them.

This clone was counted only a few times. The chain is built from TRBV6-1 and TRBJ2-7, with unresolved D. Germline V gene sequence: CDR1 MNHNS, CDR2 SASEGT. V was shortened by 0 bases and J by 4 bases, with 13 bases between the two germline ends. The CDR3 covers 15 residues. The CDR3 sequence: CASSEANSYYYEQYF. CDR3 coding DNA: TGTGCCAGCAGTGAAGCAAACTCCTACTATTACGAGCAGTACTTC.

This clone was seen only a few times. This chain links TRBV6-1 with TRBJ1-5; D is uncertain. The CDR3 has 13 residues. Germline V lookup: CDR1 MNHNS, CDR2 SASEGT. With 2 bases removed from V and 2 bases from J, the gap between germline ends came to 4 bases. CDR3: CASSEQGNQPQHF. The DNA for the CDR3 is TGTGCCAGCAGTGAACAGGGCAATCAGCCCCAGCATTTT.

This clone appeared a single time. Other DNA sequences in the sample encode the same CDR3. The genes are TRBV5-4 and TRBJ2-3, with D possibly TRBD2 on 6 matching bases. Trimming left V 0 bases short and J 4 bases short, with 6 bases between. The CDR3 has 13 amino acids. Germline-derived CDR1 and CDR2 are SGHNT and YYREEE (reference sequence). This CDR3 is CASSLAGADTQYF. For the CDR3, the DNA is TGTGCCAGCAGCTTGGCGGGAGCAGATACGCAGTATTTT.

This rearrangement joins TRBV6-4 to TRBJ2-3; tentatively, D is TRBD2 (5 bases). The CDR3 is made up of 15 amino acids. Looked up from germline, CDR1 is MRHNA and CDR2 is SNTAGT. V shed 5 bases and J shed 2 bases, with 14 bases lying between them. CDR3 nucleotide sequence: TGTGCCAGCAGTCTGGAGGCAGCCCTCACAGATACGCAGTATTTT. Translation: CASSLEAALTDTQYF.

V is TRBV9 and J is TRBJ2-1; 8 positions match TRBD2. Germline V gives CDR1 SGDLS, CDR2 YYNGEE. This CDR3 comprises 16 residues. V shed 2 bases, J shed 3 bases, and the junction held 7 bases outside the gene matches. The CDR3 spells CASSVRPGLVYNEQFF. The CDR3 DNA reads TGTGCCAGCAGCGTGAGACCGGGACTAGTCTACAATGAGCAGTTCTTC.

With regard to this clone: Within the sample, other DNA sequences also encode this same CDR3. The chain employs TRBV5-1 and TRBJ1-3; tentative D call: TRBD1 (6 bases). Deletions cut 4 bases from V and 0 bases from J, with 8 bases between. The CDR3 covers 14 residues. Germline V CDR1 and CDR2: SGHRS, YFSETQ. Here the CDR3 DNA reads TGCGCCAGCAGCCTGGACAGCTCTGGAAACACCATATATTTT. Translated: CASSLDSSGNTIYF.

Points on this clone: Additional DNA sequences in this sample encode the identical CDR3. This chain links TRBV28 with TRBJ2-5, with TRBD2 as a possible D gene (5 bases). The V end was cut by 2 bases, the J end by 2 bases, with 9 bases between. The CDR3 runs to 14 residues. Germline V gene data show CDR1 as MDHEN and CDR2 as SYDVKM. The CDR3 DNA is TGTGCCAGCAGTTTAGATCGAGGGCAAGAGACCCAGTACTTC. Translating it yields CASSLDRGQETQYF.

CDR3 amino acids: CASSLEGVEAFF. CDR3 nucleotides: TGTGCCAGCAGCTTGGAAGGGGTTGAAGCTTTCTTT. This chain uses TRBV5-4 with TRBJ1-1; D possibly corresponds to TRBD1 (5 bases). CDR3 length equals 12 residues. Per germline, CDR1 SGHNT and CDR2 YYREEE (reference sequence). V lost 0 bases and J 7 bases, leaving 7 bases between the germline ends.

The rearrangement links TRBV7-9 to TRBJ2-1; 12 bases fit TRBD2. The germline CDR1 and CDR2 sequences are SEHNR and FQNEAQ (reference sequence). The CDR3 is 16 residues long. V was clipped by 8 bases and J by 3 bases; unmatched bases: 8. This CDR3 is CASRRLAGDNYNEQFF. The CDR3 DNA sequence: TGTGCCAGCCGGCGACTAGCGGGAGATAACTACAATGAGCAGTTCTTC.

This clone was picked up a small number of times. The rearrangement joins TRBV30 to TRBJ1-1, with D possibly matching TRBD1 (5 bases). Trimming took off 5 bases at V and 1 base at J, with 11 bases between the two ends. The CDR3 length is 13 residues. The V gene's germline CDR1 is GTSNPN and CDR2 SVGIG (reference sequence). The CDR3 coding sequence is TGTGCCTGGTCGCAAACAGGGAACACTGAAGCTTTCTTT. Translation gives CAWSQTGNTEAFF.

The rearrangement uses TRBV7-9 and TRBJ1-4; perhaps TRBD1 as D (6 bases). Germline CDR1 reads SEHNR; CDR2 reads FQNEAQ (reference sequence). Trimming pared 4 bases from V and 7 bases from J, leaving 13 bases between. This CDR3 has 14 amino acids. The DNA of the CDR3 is TGTGCCAGCAGCTCAGGGGTCCCCGGTGAAAAACTGTTTTTT. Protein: CASSSGVPGEKLFF.

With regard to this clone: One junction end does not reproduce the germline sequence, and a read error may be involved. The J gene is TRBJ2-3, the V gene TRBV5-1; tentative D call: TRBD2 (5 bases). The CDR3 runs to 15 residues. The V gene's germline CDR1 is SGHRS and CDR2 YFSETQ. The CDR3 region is CASTLQRSSTDTQYF. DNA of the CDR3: TGCGCCAGCACCTTGCAGCGGAGCAGCACAGATACGCAGTATTTT.

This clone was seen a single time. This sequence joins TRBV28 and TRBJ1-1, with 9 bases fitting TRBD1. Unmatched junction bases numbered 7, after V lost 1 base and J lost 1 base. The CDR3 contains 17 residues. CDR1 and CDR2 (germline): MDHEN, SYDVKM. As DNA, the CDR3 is TGTGCCAGCAGTTTATCACGGACAGGGGTAGGGAACACTGAAGCTTTCTTT. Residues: CASSLSRTGVGNTEAFF.

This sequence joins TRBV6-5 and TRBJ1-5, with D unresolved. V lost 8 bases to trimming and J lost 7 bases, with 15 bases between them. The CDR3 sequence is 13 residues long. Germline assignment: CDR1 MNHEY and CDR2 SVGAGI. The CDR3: CASRRSSGQPQHF. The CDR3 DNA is TGTGCCAGCCGTAGGAGTAGTGGGCAGCCCCAGCATTTT.